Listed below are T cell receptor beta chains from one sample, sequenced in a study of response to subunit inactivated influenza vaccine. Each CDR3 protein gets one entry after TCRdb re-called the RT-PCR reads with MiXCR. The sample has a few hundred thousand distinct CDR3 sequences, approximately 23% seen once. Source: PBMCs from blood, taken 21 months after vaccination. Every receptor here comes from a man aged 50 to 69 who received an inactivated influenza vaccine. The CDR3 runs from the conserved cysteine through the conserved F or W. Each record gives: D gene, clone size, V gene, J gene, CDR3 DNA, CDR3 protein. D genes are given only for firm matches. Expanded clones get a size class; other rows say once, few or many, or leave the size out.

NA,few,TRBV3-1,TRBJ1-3,TGTGCCAGCAGCCAAGATACCGGCCTGCGCGGAAACACCATATATTTT,CASSQDTGLRGNTIYF
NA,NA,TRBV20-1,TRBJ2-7,TGCAGTGCTAGAGACCCCCTCGGAGGGAGCTCCTACGAGCAGTACTTC,CSARDPLGGSSYEQYF
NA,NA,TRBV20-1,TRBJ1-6,TGCAGTGCGCGGACGAACAGGAGATATAATTCACCCCTCCACTTT,CSARTNRRYNSPLHF
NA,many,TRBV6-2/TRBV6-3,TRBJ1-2,TGTGCCAGCACCCCCCGGATGGTTTATGGCTACACCTTC,CASTPRMVYGYTF
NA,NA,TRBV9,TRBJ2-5,TGTGCCAGCAGCGTAAGGGTGCGAGAGACCCAGTACTTC,CASSVRVRETQYF
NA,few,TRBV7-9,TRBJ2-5,TGTGCCAGCAGCTTAGTGGAGCGGAGGGGTGAGACCCAGTACTTC,CASSLVERRGETQYF
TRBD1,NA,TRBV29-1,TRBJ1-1,TGCAGCGTTGACATACAGGGGGCGAAGAACACTGAAGCTTTCTTT,CSVDIQGAKNTEAFF
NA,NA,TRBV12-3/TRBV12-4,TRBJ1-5,TGTGCCAGCAGTGAGACATCTTATCAGCCCCAGCATTTT,CASSETSYQPQHF
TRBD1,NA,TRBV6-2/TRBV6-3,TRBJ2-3,TGTGCCAGCAGTTACTGGACAGGGGGCGCGATCACAGATACGCAGTATTTT,CASSYWTGGAITDTQYF
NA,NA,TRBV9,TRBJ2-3,TGTGCCAGCAGCGTAAGCGGAGGGGGCACAGATACGCAGTATTTT,CASSVSGGGTDTQYF
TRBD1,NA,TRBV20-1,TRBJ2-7,TGCAGTGCTAGAGTCCTAAAGGGGGCACCTTACGAGCAGTACTTC,CSARVLKGAPYEQYF
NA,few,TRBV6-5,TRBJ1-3,TGTGCCAGCAGTTATGGCAGGGCCCCCTCTGGAAACACCATATATTTT,CASSYGRAPSGNTIYF
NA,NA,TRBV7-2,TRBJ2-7,TGTGCCAGCAGCTTAGGTTGGCGGGACTACGAGCAGTACTTC,CASSLGWRDYEQYF
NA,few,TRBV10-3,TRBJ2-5,TGTGCCATCAGTGAGGACAGCCTTGCGGAGACCCAGTACTTC,CAISEDSLAETQYF
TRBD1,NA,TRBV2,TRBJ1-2,TGTGCCGGCCAGGGACAGGGTTATGATGGCTACACCTTC,CAGQGQGYDGYTF
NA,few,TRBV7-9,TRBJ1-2,TGTGCCAGCAGCTTAGGATCCGGGACTCTCTATGGCTACACCTTC,CASSLGSGTLYGYTF
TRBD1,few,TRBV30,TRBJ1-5,TGTGCCTGGAGTGAGGGACAGGGCGAGCAGCCCCAGCATTTT,CAWSEGQGEQPQHF
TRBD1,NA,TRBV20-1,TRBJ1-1,TGCAGTGCTAGAGCCCGACAGGGATATAACACTGAAGCTTTCTTT,CSARARQGYNTEAFF
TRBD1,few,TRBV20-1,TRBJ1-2,TGCAGTGCTGACCCGGGACAGAGCTATGGCTACACCTTC,CSADPGQSYGYTF
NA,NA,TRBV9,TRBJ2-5,TGTGCCAGCAGCGTAGGAACCTTGGGGCAAGAGACCCAGTACTTC,CASSVGTLGQETQYF
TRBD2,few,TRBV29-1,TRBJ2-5,TGCAGCGGGAGGGACTACAAAGAGACCCAGTACTTC,CSGRDYKETQYF
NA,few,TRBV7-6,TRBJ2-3,TGTGCCAGCAGCATCGGCACAGATACGCAGTATTTT,CASSIGTDTQYF
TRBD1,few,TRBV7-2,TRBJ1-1,TGTGCCAGCAGCCGGGAGAGCCGGGACAGGGGCACTGAAGCTTTCTTT,CASSRESRDRGTEAFF
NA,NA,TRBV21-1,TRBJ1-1,TGTGCCAGCAGCTTATTTAGACCGGACCGGAACACTGAAGCTTTCTTT,CASSLFRPDRNTEAFF
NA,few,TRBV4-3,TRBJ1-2,TGCGCCAGCAGCCCGACAGGTCCTAACTATGGCTACACCTTC,CASSPTGPNYGYTF
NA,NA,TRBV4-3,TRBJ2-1,TGCGCCAGCAGCCAAGATTTCGTCGACAATGAGCAGTTCTTC,CASSQDFVDNEQFF
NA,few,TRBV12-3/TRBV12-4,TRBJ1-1,TGTGCCAGCAGTACAGAACCGACAGGGAACACTGAAGCTTTCTTT,CASSTEPTGNTEAFF
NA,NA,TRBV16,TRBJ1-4,TGTGCCAGCAGCCCACTTCACGGAAATGAAAAACTGTTTTTT,CASSPLHGNEKLFF
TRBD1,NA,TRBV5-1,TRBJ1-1,TGCGCCAGCAGCTACGGACAGGGAATCGTAATCTTT,CASSYGQGIVIF
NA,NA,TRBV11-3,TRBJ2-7,TGTGCCAGCAGCATGACAGTAGGCGAGCAGTACTTC,CASSMTVGEQYF
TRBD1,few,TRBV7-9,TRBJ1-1,TGTGCCAGCAGCTTTACAGGGGACACTGAAGCTTTCTTT,CASSFTGDTEAFF
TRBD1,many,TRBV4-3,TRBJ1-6,TGCGCCAGCAGCCAAGATACAGGGGGAGTAAGTAATTCACCCCTCCACTTT,CASSQDTGGVSNSPLHF
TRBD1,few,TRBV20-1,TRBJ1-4,TGCAGTGCTAGACCGCAGGGGGGAATTAATGAAAAACTGTTTTTT,CSARPQGGINEKLFF
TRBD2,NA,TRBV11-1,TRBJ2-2,TGTGCCAGCAGCCGAAGGGGAGCGGGACCGGCCACCGGGGAGCTGTTTTTT,CASSRRGAGPATGELFF
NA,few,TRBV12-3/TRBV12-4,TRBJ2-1,TGTGCCAGCAGTTTAGCGCACACCGGGGATGAGCAGTTCTTC,CASSLAHTGDEQFF
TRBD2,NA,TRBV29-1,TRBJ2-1,TGCAGCGTTGCCCGGACTAGTCCGAGCTCCTACAATGAGCAGTTCTTC,CSVARTSPSSYNEQFF
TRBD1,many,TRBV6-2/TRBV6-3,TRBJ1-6,TGTGCCAGCAGTGGTCGGACAGGACGATATTCACCCCTCCACTTT,CASSGRTGRYSPLHF
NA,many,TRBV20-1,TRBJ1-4,TGCAGTGCCGGGACCGAAAAACTGTTTTTT,CSAGTEKLFF
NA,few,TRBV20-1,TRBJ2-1,TGCAGTGCTACCCCAGCCCTGGATGAGCAGTTCTTC,CSATPALDEQFF
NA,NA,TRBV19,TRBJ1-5,TGTGCCAGTACCAAGGGGGGGGGTCAGCCCCAGCATTTT,CASTKGGGQPQHF
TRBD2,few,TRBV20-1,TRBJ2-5,TGCAGTGCTAGAGCTCCTAGCGGGAGTGAGACCCAGTACTTC,CSARAPSGSETQYF
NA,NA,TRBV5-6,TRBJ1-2,TGTGCCAGCAGCTTGGCTGGATTTGAGGAAGCCGGCTACACCTTC,CASSLAGFEEAGYTF